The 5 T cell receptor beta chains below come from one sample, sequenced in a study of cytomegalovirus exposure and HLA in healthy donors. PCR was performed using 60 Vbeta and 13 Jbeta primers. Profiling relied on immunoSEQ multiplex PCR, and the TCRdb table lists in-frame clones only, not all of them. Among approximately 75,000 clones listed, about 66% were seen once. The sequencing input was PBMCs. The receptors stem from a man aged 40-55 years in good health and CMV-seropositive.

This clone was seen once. CDR3 loop: CASSLAGTGLYGYTF. The DNA of the CDR3 is TGTGCCAGCAGCTTGGCCGGGACAGGGCTCTATGGCTACACCTTC. V and J are TRBV5-6 and TRBJ1-2, with 9 bases that match TRBD1. Looked up from germline, CDR1 is SGHDT and CDR2 is YYEEEE. The CDR3 is 15 residues long. The ends lost 0 bases at V and 4 bases at J; junction bases unmatched: 4.

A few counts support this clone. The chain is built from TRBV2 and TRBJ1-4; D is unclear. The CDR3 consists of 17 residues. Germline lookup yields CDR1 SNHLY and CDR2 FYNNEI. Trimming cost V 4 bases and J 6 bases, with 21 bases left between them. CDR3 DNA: TGTGCCAGCAGTGGCACCCGGAGGGTTATATTAGATGAAAAACTGTTTTTT. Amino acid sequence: CASSGTRRVILDEKLFF.

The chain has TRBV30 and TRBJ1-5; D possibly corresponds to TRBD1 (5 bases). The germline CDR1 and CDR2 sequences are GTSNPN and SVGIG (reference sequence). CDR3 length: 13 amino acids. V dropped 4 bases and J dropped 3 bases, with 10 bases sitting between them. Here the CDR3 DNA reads TGTGCCTGGACTCCGGACAACAATCAGCCCCAGCATTTT. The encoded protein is CAWTPDNNQPQHF.

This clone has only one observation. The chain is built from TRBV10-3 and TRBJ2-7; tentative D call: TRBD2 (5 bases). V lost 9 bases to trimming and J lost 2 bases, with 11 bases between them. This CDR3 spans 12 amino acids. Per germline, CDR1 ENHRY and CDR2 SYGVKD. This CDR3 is CAIGRGTYEQYF. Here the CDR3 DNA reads TGTGCCATAGGACGGGGAACCTACGAGCAGTACTTC.

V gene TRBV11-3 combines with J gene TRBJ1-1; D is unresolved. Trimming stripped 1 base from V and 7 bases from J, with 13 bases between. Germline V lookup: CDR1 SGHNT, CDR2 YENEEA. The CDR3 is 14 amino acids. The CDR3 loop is CASSLALRENEAFF. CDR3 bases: TGTGCCAGCAGCTTAGCCCTTCGGGAAAATGAAGCTTTCTTT.